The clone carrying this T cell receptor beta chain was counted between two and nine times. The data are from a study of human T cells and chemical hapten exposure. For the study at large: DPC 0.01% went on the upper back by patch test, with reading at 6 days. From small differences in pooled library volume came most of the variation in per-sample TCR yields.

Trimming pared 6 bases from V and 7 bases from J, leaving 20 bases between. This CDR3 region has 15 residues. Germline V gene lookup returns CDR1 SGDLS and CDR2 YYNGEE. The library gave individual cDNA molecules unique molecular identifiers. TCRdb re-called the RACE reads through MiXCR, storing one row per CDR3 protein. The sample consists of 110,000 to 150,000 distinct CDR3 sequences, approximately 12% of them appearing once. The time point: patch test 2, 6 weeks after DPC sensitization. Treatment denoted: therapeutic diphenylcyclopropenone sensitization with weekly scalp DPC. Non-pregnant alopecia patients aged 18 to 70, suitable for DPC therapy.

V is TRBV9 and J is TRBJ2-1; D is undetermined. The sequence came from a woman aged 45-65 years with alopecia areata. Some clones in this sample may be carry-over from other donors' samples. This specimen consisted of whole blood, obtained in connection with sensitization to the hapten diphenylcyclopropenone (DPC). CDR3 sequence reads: CASKPDGRALNEQFF. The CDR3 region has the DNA TGTGCCAGCAAGCCCGACGGCCGGGCCTTGAATGAGCAGTTCTTC. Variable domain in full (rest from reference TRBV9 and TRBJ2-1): DSGVTQTPKHLITATGQRVTLRCSPRSGDLSVYWYQQSLDQGLQFLIQYYNGEERAKGNILERFSAQQFPDLHSELNLSSLELGDSALYFCASKPDGRALNEQFFGPGTRLTVL.